Below are 25 T cell receptor beta chains sequenced from a single sample in a study of cytomegalovirus exposure and HLA in healthy donors. The PCR employed 60 Vbeta primers together with 13 Jbeta primers. Here immunoSEQ multiplex PCR was the method, and the copy in TCRdb shows in-frame clones only, minus some. This table has some 200,000 clones, roughly 80% appearing once. Sequencing was performed on PBMCs. These receptors all stem from a woman aged 40 to 50 in good health and CMV-seronegative.

V is TRBV11-2 and J is TRBJ1-2, with D tentatively TRBD1 (6 bases). CDR1 and CDR2 (germline): SGHAT, FQNNGV. The CDR3 contains 15 residues. V was clipped by 6 bases and J by 2 bases, with 16 bases between them. The DNA of the CDR3 is TGTGCCAGCAGACACTACTCGGGGGGCAACTATGGCTACACCTTC. This gives the protein CASRHYSGGNYGYTF. The full variable domain, in which reference TRBV11-2 and TRBJ1-2 provide the parts outside the CDR3, is EAGVAQSPRYKIIEKRQSVAFWCNPISGHATLYWYQQILGQGPKLLIQFQNNGVVDDSQLPKDRFSAERLKGVDSTLKIQPAKLEDSAVYLCASRHYSGGNYGYTFGSGTRLTVV.

This clone has just one count. The V gene is TRBV30, the J gene TRBJ2-7; no firm D call. Germline lookup yields CDR1 GTSNPN and CDR2 SVGIG (reference sequence). The CDR3 loop spans 14 amino acids. V was cut by 2 bases and J by 6 bases, with 17 bases left in between. Here the CDR3 DNA reads TGTGCCTGGAGTCCCCGGTATAGCTCGAGCGAGCAGTACTTC. This encodes CAWSPRYSSSEQYF. The full variable domain, completed using reference TRBV30 and TRBJ2-7, is SQTIHQWPATLVQPVGSPLSLECTVEGTSNPNLYWYRQAAGRGLQLLFYSVGIGQISSEVPQNLSASRPQDRQFILSSKKLLLSDSGFYLCAWSPRYSSSEQYFGPGTRLTVT.

The chain recombines TRBV9 with TRBJ1-2, with D perhaps matching TRBD1 (6 bases). The V end lost 4 bases, the J end lost 4 bases, and 20 bases lay between the germline ends. The CDR3 has 16 residues. Germline CDR1 and CDR2: SGDLS and YYNGEE. The DNA for the CDR3 is TGTGCCAGCAGCACCCGGACAGACGGGTACTCCTATGGCTACACCTTC. Amino acid sequence: CASSTRTDGYSYGYTF.

The chain employs TRBV10-1 and TRBJ2-5; 7 nucleotides match TRBD1. Matching the DNA end better, TRBJ2-7 makes the J call doubtful. The germline CDR1 and CDR2 sequences are WNHNN and SYGVQD (reference sequence). This CDR3 comprises 15 residues. CDR3 sequence reads: CASSDWAGGSYEQYF. The CDR3 DNA reads as TGCGCCAGCAGTGATTGGGCAGGGGGTAGCTACGAGCAGTACTTC.

The rearrangement links TRBV10-3 to TRBJ1-1; 9 positions match TRBD1. Germline trimming cut 3 bases from V and 1 base from J; bases unmatched to any gene: 3. Germline CDR1 is ENHRY and CDR2 is SYGVKD. The CDR3 spans 15 residues. CDR3 in amino acids: CAISDQTGGNTEAFF. The CDR3 bases are TGTGCCATCAGTGACCAGACAGGGGGGAACACTGAAGCTTTCTTT.

This clone has a handful of counts. The V call is TRBV4-2, the J call TRBJ2-7; 8 nucleotides line up with TRBD2. The V segment lost 0 bases and the J segment 0 bases; nucleotides outside the gene matches: 1. Per germline, CDR1 LGHNA and CDR2 YNFKEQ. The length of the CDR3 is 15 residues. The CDR3 region is CASSQDTSGSYEQYF. The CDR3 coding sequence is TGTGCCAGCAGCCAAGATACTAGCGGCTCCTACGAGCAGTACTTC.

V usage is TRBV5-6 and J usage is TRBJ1-6, with D hard to call. Germline CDR1 and CDR2: SGHDT and YYEEEE. Trimming removed 3 bases from V and 10 bases from J, with 17 bases in between. This CDR3 is 15 amino acids long. As DNA, the CDR3 is TGTGCCAGCAGCTCTGGGCCGGGAAACGGCTCACCCCTCCACTTT. The encoded protein is CASSSGPGNGSPLHF.

The chain couples TRBV6-6 to TRBJ2-1; 9 bases are a match to TRBD1. Germline V gene lookup returns CDR1 MNHNY and CDR2 SVGAGI (reference sequence). Unmatched junction bases numbered 6, after V lost 1 base and J lost 8 bases. The CDR3 totals 15 residues. The CDR3 DNA follows: TGTGCCAGCAGTTACTTTGGACAGGGGTACCATGAGCAGTTCTTC. As protein: CASSYFGQGYHEQFF.

This clone was seen a few times. This chain joins TRBV18 and TRBJ1-2; D perhaps matches TRBD1 (6 bases). Trimming removed 4 bases from V and 2 bases from J, with 17 bases in between. CDR3 length: 16 amino acids. The germline gives CDR1 KGHSH, CDR2 LQKENI. The CDR3 protein is CASSQQRTEINYGYTF. The CDR3 DNA sequence: TGTGCCAGCTCACAACAACGGACAGAGATCAACTATGGCTACACCTTC. Complete variable domain (other parts from reference TRBV18 and TRBJ1-2): NAGVMQNPRHLVRRRGQEARLRCSPMKGHSHVYWYRQLPEEGLKFMVYLQKENIIDESGMPKERFSAEFPKEGPSILRIQQVVRGDSAAYFCASSQQRTEINYGYTFGSGTRLTVV.

V gene TRBV18 combines with J gene TRBJ1-1; D ambiguous. V lost 2 bases and J lost 3, with 7 bases in between. Germline assignment: CDR1 KGHSH and CDR2 LQKENI. The CDR3 has 13 amino acids. The CDR3 reads CASSPMRDTEAFF. For the CDR3, the DNA is TGTGCCAGCTCACCAATGAGGGACACTGAAGCTTTCTTT. The full variable domain, its missing parts supplied by reference TRBV18 and TRBJ1-1, is NAGVMQNPRHLVRRRGQEARLRCSPMKGHSHVYWYRQLPEEGLKFMVYLQKENIIDESGMPKERFSAEFPKEGPSILRIQQVVRGDSAAYFCASSPMRDTEAFFGQGTRLTVV.

The J gene is TRBJ1-2, the V gene TRBV6-4; 9 bases match TRBD1. The CDR3 has 17 residues. V was pared by 7 bases and J by 0 bases, with 12 bases of the junction left unmatched. Germline CDR1 is MRHNA and CDR2 is SNTAGT. The CDR3 protein is CASTWDRVSPANYGYTF. CDR3 sequence (DNA): TGTGCCAGCACTTGGGACAGGGTCTCTCCCGCTAACTATGGCTACACCTTC.

The V gene is TRBV4-1, the J gene TRBJ2-5; possibly TRBD2 for D (5 bases). The CDR3 is 14 amino acids. Trimming cost V 3 bases and J 6 bases, with 14 bases left between them. The V gene's germline CDR1 is MGHRA and CDR2 YSYEKL. CDR3 region: CASSQGKRVQTQYF. CDR3 DNA sequence: TGCGCCAGCAGCCAGGGCAAGAGGGTCCAGACCCAGTACTTC.

The chain combines TRBV28 with TRBJ1-5; 7 bases align to TRBD1. Germline V gene sequence: CDR1 MDHEN, CDR2 SYDVKM. The CDR3 runs 14 residues. V was clipped by 5 bases and J by 3 bases; unmatched bases: 4. CDR3 residues: CASSPGTDNQPQHF. CDR3 in DNA: TGTGCCAGCAGTCCCGGGACAGACAATCAGCCCCAGCATTTT.

The chain is built from TRBV6-5 and TRBJ2-7; 7 positions match TRBD1. Germline CDR1 reads MNHEY; CDR2 reads SVGAGI. This CDR3 region has 14 residues. The trim removed 0 bases at V and 3 bases at J, leaving 2 bases unmatched. The CDR3 coding sequence is TGTGCCAGCAGTTACTCGACAGGGATCTACGAGCAGTACTTC. It is translated as CASSYSTGIYEQYF.

The CDR3 sequence is CASSLPTSGQRTQYF. DNA of the CDR3: TGTGCCAGCAGCTTACCGACTAGCGGCCAGAGGACCCAGTACTTC. V is TRBV5-6 and J is TRBJ2-5, with TRBD2 matching 9 bases. Germline CDR1 SGHDT, CDR2 YYEEEE. CDR3 size: 15 residues. With V trimmed by 2 bases and J by 7 bases, 9 bases remained unmatched. Drawing the rest from reference TRBV5-6 and TRBJ2-5, the complete variable domain is DAGVTQSPTHLIKTRGQQVTLRCSPKSGHDTVSWYQQALGQGPQFIFQYYEEEERQRGNFPDRFSGHQFPNYSSELNVNALLLGDSALYLCASSLPTSGQRTQYFGPGTRLLVL.

This chain uses TRBV4-1 with TRBJ1-3, with 11 nucleotides matching TRBD1. The junction had 13 bases not matched to a gene; V was cut back by 7 bases and J by 8 bases. The CDR3 sequence is 16 residues long. Germline lookup yields CDR1 MGHRA and CDR2 YSYEKL. The DNA of the CDR3 is TGCGCCAGCACCGCCGACCCCGGGACAGGGGGTCACACCATATATTTT. This translates into CASTADPGTGGHTIYF.

This sequence joins TRBV7-3 and TRBJ2-4, with D unclear. The CDR3 runs to 14 residues. The ends were cut back, 0 bases at V and 7 bases at J, with 10 bases in the middle. Germline V gene data show CDR1 as SGHTA and CDR2 as FQGTGA. The CDR3 region is CASSLTSEDNIQYF. The CDR3 coding sequence is TGTGCCAGCAGCTTAACGTCAGAGGATAACATTCAGTACTTC.

The V call is TRBV19, the J call TRBJ2-1; D unclear. Germline CDR1 is LNHDA and CDR2 is SQIVND (reference sequence). The CDR3 loop spans 12 amino acids. The V end was cut by 4 bases, the J end by 6 bases, with 7 bases between. In DNA form, the CDR3 reads TGTGCCAGTAGTACCCCCTCCAATGAGCAGTTCTTC. This gives the protein CASSTPSNEQFF. Full variable domain (remainder filled in from reference TRBV19 and TRBJ2-1): DGGITQSPKYLFRKEGQNVTLSCEQNLNHDAMYWYRQDPGQGLRLIYYSQIVNDFQKGDIAEGYSVSREKKESFPLTVTSAQKNPTAFYLCASSTPSNEQFFGPGTRLTVL.

This chain uses TRBV6-6 with TRBJ1-5; D gene unclear. The CDR3 covers 16 residues. Germline loops: CDR1 MNHNY, CDR2 SVGAGI (reference sequence). V gave up 0 bases and J gave up 3 bases, with 12 bases separating them. CDR3 nucleotides: TGTGCCAGCAGTTACTCGAAGCAGCGTTTCAATCAGCCCCAGCATTTT. This sequence encodes CASSYSKQRFNQPQHF.

The gene calls are TRBV6-5 and TRBJ2-5; weak D call: TRBD2 (7 bases). CDR1 and CDR2 (germline): MNHEY, SVGAGI. The CDR3 consists of 14 residues. Deletions cut 7 bases from V and 5 bases from J, with 17 bases between. The CDR3 DNA sequence: TGTGCCAGCACGAGGGGGAGGGGCGCTGAGACCCAGTACTTC. Translated: CASTRGRGAETQYF.

This rearrangement joins TRBV11-3 to TRBJ2-3, with D possibly being TRBD1 (6 bases). Germline V gene sequence: CDR1 SGHNT, CDR2 YENEEA. V lost 8 bases, J lost 2 bases, and 17 bases lay in between. The CDR3 sequence is 15 residues long. Here the CDR3 DNA reads TGTGCCAGCTCTAAAGGGGGTAGGGTCACAGATACGCAGTATTTT. It translates to CASSKGGRVTDTQYF.

The chain joins TRBV2 to TRBJ2-1, with a weak D call TRBD2 (5 bases). Germline CDR1 reads SNHLY; CDR2 reads FYNNEI. There are 15 residues in the CDR3. V gave up 7 bases and J gave up 6 bases, with 19 bases separating them. CDR3 sequence reads: CASKSLATIANEQFF. DNA for the CDR3: TGTGCCAGCAAATCACTGGCGACTATTGCCAATGAGCAGTTCTTC.

The rearrangement uses TRBV18 and TRBJ2-5; tentative D call: TRBD1 (5 bases). The CDR3 contains 15 residues. The V and J ends lost 2 bases and 3 bases respectively, with 13 bases between them. Per the germline V gene, CDR1 is KGHSH and CDR2 is LQKENI. CDR3 residues: CASSPWGREKETQYF. The DNA for the CDR3 is TGTGCCAGCTCACCATGGGGCCGTGAGAAAGAGACCCAGTACTTC.

This clone was detected only a few times. V gene TRBV9 combines with J gene TRBJ1-5; D is perhaps TRBD1 (5 bases). Trimming removed 0 bases at V and 4 bases at J, with 11 bases between. Germline loops: CDR1 SGDLS, CDR2 YYNGEE. The CDR3 covers 15 residues. CDR3 nucleotides: TGTGCCAGCAGCGTAGGGGTCCAGGGAAATCAGCCCCAGCATTTT. It specifies CASSVGVQGNQPQHF.

V gene TRBV9 combines with J gene TRBJ2-7; 8 bases fit TRBD1. CDR3 size: 15 residues. V dropped 0 bases and J dropped 2; count of bases not matched to a gene: 4. The germline V gene encodes CDR1 SGDLS and CDR2 YYNGEE. In DNA form, the CDR3 reads TGTGCCAGCAGCGTAGGCCCAGGGGGCCCCTACGAGCAGTACTTC. It specifies CASSVGPGGPYEQYF.